Listed below are T cell receptor beta chains from one sample, sequenced in a study of T-cell reconstitution after alpha-beta-depleted transplantation in children. In TCRdb, the PCR reads were re-called with MiXCR into one record per CDR3 protein. The data contain about 980,000 distinct CDR3 sequences, less than 30% of them singletons. The sequencing used PBMCs, mostly from graft donor cells, collected 360 days after TCRalphabeta/CD19-depleted stem cell transplant. The receptors were sampled from a boy in the first two years of life who had a stem cell transplant for SCID, so the T cells may come from the graft donor. The CDR3 runs from the conserved cysteine through the conserved F or W. The D gene is left open where the match is weak. Size is stated for part of the rows, as once, few or many counts, or as a class when the clone is expanded.

V gene	J gene	D gene	clone size	CDR3 DNA	CDR3 protein
TRBV28	TRBJ1-1	.	.	TGTGCCAGCAGTTTATTGGGGGGGGTAAGGACTGAAGCTTTCTTT	CASSLLGGVRTEAFF
TRBV24-1	TRBJ2-1	TRBD2	.	TGTGCCACCAGTGACTCGACTAGCGGGGGATTCTCCTACAATGAGCAGTTCTTC	CATSDSTSGGFSYNEQFF
TRBV12-3/TRBV12-4	TRBJ2-7	.	.	TGTGCCAGCAGTTTATATTCAGGGGTCTACGAGCAGTACTTC	CASSLYSGVYEQYF
TRBV29-1	TRBJ2-1	TRBD2	few	TGCAGCGTTGCCCTCCCGCTAGCGGGAGAGCAGTTCTTC	CSVALPLAGEQFF
TRBV9	TRBJ1-1	TRBD1	.	TGTGCCAGCAGCCCTTGGGCAGGGGGCGGCACTGAAGCTTTCTTT	CASSPWAGGGTEAFF
TRBV11-2	TRBJ2-1	TRBD2	.	TGTGCCAGCAGCTCCGGAATTTGGTCTAGCGGGGGTGGCGGGGGCAATGAGCAGTTCTTC	CASSSGIWSSGGGGGNEQFF
TRBV7-3	TRBJ2-4	TRBD1	once	TGTGCCAGCAGCCCAGGACAGGCCACGGACATTCAGTACTTC	CASSPGQATDIQYF
TRBV5-1	TRBJ1-4	TRBD1	few	TGCGCCAGCAGGGCTGATCCGGGACAGGCTAATGAAAAACTGTTTTTT	CASRADPGQANEKLFF
TRBV7-2	TRBJ2-7	TRBD2	.	TGTGCCAGCAGCTCTAGAGCGGGGGATGCCTACGAGCAGTACTTC	CASSSRAGDAYEQYF
TRBV12-3/TRBV12-4	TRBJ2-3	.	few	TGTGCCAGCAGTCGACAGGTGGGCACAGATACGCAGTATTTT	CASSRQVGTDTQYF
TRBV4-1	TRBJ2-3	.	.	TGCGCCAGCAGCCAAGAACAGGGTATCTTCCCTAGTACAGATACGCAGTATTTT	CASSQEQGIFPSTDTQYF
TRBV7-9	TRBJ1-2	.	few	TGTGCCAGCAGCCCGAATACGGACAGCCAATATGGCTACACCTTC	CASSPNTDSQYGYTF
TRBV10-3	TRBJ2-5	.	.	TGTGCCATCAGTGAGTTCCCAGTGGGGACACTCCAAGAGACCCAGTACTTC	CAISEFPVGTLQETQYF
TRBV5-1	TRBJ1-3	TRBD1	.	TGCGCCAGCAGCCAGGGACAGAGCTCTGGAAACACCATATATTTT	CASSQGQSSGNTIYF
TRBV6-2/TRBV6-3	TRBJ1-3	TRBD1	.	TGTGCCAGCAGTTCATCGACAGGGGACAAATCTGGAAACACCATATATTTT	CASSSSTGDKSGNTIYF
TRBV20-1	TRBJ2-5	.	few	TGCAGTGCCCCGGGACCCCCTGAGACCCAGTACTTC	CSAPGPPETQYF
TRBV6-1	TRBJ1-1	TRBD1	few	TGTGCCAGCAGCAAGACAGGGCAGACTGAAGCTTTCTTT	CASSKTGQTEAFF
TRBV6-5	TRBJ2-1	.	few	TGTGCCAGCAGTTACAGGGTATCAGGGTTGGATGAGCAGTTCTTC	CASSYRVSGLDEQFF